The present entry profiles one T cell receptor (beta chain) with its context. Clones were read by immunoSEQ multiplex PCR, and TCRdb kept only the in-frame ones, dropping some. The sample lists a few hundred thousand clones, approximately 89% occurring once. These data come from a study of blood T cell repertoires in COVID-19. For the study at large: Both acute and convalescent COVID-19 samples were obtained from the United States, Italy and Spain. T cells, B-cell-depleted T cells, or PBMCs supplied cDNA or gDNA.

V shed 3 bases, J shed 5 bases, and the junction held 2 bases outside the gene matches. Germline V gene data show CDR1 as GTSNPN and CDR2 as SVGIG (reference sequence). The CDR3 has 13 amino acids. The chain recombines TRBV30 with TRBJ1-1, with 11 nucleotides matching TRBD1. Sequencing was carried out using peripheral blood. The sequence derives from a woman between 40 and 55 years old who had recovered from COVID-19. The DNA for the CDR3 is TGTGCCTGGAGGGGACAGGGGGATACTGAAGCTTTCTTT. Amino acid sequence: CAWRGQGDTEAFF.